This T cell receptor beta chain was sequenced for a study of cytomegalovirus exposure and HLA in healthy donors. The overall study: HLA-typed donors contributed some 85 million unique TCRs, which were held in an early data release.

Broader study findings: Most TCR sequences proved rare, with some public TCRs found in many donors. Per a prior analysis, the majority of TCR beta V segments were productive roughly 87% or roughly 30% of the time.

The PCR employed 60 Vbeta primers together with 13 Jbeta primers. As processed by the authors: Unique TCR beta chains numbered approximately 80 million in a later analysis, with around 11 million shared. Libraries were prepared by immunoSEQ multiplex PCR; TCRdb keeps only in-frame clonotypes and omits some of them. The DNA gave D and trimming, while V, J and clone size come from that table. This table has around 150,000 clones, about three quarters appearing once. In regard to this clone: Its matching antigen is unknown.

The CDR3 has 17 residues. Germline assignment: CDR1 SEHNR and CDR2 FQNEAQ (reference sequence). The V end was cut by 1 base, the J end by 2 bases, with 14 bases between. This TCR was sampled from a woman aged 40 to 50 in good health and CMV-seronegative. The sequencing sample was made of PBMCs. The V and J genes are TRBV7-9 and TRBJ2-2; D not certain. For the CDR3, the DNA is TGTGCCAGCAGCTTAGTATCCTACGTCGTCAACACCGGGGAGCTGTTTTTT. It encodes CASSLVSYVVNTGELFF.